The 19 T cell receptor beta chains listed next were all sequenced from one sample in a study of shared clonotypes between healthy human individuals. The protocol was immunoSEQ multiplex PCR, while the TCRdb copy is restricted to in-frame clones and leaves out a portion. The sample has about 1.5 million clones; 95% to 97% are singletons. The sequenced material came from naive CD4+ T cells sorted from blood. Subset defined: CD45RA+ positively selected. These TCRs come from a young man in good health.

V gene TRBV15 combines with J gene TRBJ2-2; D is ambiguous. V shed 5 bases and J shed 0 bases, with 16 bases lying between them. CDR3 length: 17 residues. Germline values: CDR1 LNHNV, CDR2 YYDKDF (reference sequence). The CDR3 reads CATSDKIVATNTGELFF. CDR3 sequence (DNA): TGTGCCACCAGCGATAAGATTGTGGCCACGAACACCGGGGAGCTGTTTTTT.

V and J are TRBV19 and TRBJ2-1, with 11 bases matching TRBD2. Trimming at V came to 7 bases and at J to 4 bases, leaving 12 bases not matched to a gene. There are 17 residues in the CDR3. The germline CDR1 and CDR2 sequences are LNHDA and SQIVND (reference sequence). This CDR3 reads CASTTSPTSGAYNEQFF. CDR3 bases: TGTGCCAGTACTACCAGCCCGACTAGCGGGGCATACAATGAGCAGTTCTTC. The full variable domain, its missing parts supplied by reference TRBV19 and TRBJ2-1, is DGGITQSPKYLFRKEGQNVTLSCEQNLNHDAMYWYRQDPGQGLRLIYYSQIVNDFQKGDIAEGYSVSREKKESFPLTVTSAQKNPTAFYLCASTTSPTSGAYNEQFFGPGTRLTVL.

The chain combines TRBV10-3 with TRBJ2-3, with a possible D match to TRBD2 (5 bases). The germline V gene has CDR1 ENHRY and CDR2 SYGVKD. The CDR3 consists of 11 residues. Between the trimmed V and J ends, which lost 3 bases and 10 bases, there was a span of 8 bases. The CDR3 is CAISDSGSQYF. The CDR3 DNA sequence: TGTGCCATCAGTGACTCGGGATCGCAGTATTTT.

The chain recombines TRBV18 with TRBJ2-5, with 7 bases lining up with TRBD1. J lost 1 base, V lost 5 bases, and 13 bases had no gene match. This CDR3 has 17 residues. CDR1 is KGHSH, CDR2 LQKENI, per germline. CDR3 in amino acids: CASSSLPGQTLQETQYF. The CDR3 bases are TGTGCCAGCTCATCCTTACCGGGACAGACTCTCCAAGAGACCCAGTACTTC.

As DNA, the CDR3 is TGTGCCAGCAGTTTAGCCAGGGGGTTTCGCGAGACCCAGTACTTC. Amino acids: CASSLARGFRETQYF. V is TRBV27 and J is TRBJ2-5; the match to TRBD1 covers 7 bases. The CDR3 sequence is 15 residues long. The germline V gene has CDR1 MNHEY and CDR2 SMNVEV (reference sequence). V lost 2 bases and J lost 5; bases outside the gene matches: 8.

The chain employs TRBV5-1 and TRBJ1-5; weak D call: TRBD1 (5 bases). Trimming removed 0 bases from V and 4 bases from J, with 8 bases in between. Germline CDR1 and CDR2: SGHRS and YFSETQ. The CDR3 totals 14 residues. The CDR3: CASSLGGKNQPQHF. The CDR3 DNA follows: TGCGCCAGCAGCTTGGGGGGGAAAAATCAGCCCCAGCATTTT.

This clone was seen more than once but under ten times. The chain links TRBV5-1 to TRBJ2-7; tentatively, D is TRBD2 (5 bases). Trimming shortened V by 0 bases and J by 3 bases, and 10 bases separated the two germline ends. Germline assignment: CDR1 SGHRS and CDR2 YFSETQ. The CDR3 consists of 14 residues. CDR3 coding DNA: TGCGCCAGCAGCTTGGTCGGGGAACACTACGAGCAGTACTTC. This translates into CASSLVGEHYEQYF. The full variable domain, in which reference TRBV5-1 and TRBJ2-7 provide the parts outside the CDR3, is KAGVTQTPRYLIKTRGQQVTLSCSPISGHRSVSWYQQTPGQGLQFLFEYFSETQRNKGNFPGRFSGRQFSNSRSEMNVSTLELGDSALYLCASSLVGEHYEQYFGPGTRLTVT.

This rearrangement joins TRBV18 to TRBJ2-7, with a possible D match to TRBD2 (6 bases). Looked up from germline, CDR1 is KGHSH and CDR2 is LQKENI. The V and J ends lost 3 bases and 7 bases respectively, with 13 bases between them. The CDR3 extends over 13 amino acids. The CDR3 region has the DNA TGTGCCAGCTCACCCCTGGGGGGAGATGAGCAGTACTTC. Residues: CASSPLGGDEQYF.

This chain connects TRBV19 to TRBJ1-3; D uncertain. V lost 5 bases, J lost 3 bases, and 17 bases lay in between. Per germline, CDR1 LNHDA and CDR2 SQIVND (reference sequence). This CDR3 contains 16 residues. The CDR3: CASSPDPPWSGNTIYF. CDR3 nucleotide sequence: TGTGCCAGTAGTCCCGACCCACCTTGGAGTGGAAACACCATATATTTT.

V is TRBV11-2 and J is TRBJ2-1; the D is unclear. V lost 0 bases to trimming and J lost 9 bases, with 12 bases between them. From germline, CDR1 is SGHAT and CDR2 FQNNGV. The CDR3 totals 14 residues. The CDR3 is CASSLDPPPSEQFF. In DNA, the CDR3 is TGTGCCAGCAGCTTAGACCCTCCCCCGAGTGAGCAGTTCTTC.

The chain links TRBV5-8 to TRBJ1-1, with D possibly TRBD1 on 5 matching bases. Trimming left V 4 bases short and J 2 bases short, with 12 bases between. The V gene's germline CDR1 is SGHTS and CDR2 YDEGEE. The CDR3 loop spans 14 amino acids. CDR3 region: CASSQLGGNTEAFF. CDR3 DNA: TGTGCCAGCAGCCAACTCGGGGGAAACACTGAAGCTTTCTTT.

V is TRBV9 and J is TRBJ2-7, with TRBD2 matching 12 bases. The J segment lost 4 bases and the V segment lost 4 bases, leaving 9 bases of the junction unmatched. The CDR3 spans 16 residues. Germline CDR1 reads SGDLS; CDR2 reads YYNGEE. CDR3 region: CASSSSGRGSLYEQYF. CDR3 coding DNA: TGTGCCAGCAGCTCTAGCGGGAGGGGTTCTCTGTACGAGCAGTACTTC.

Remarks on this clone: The same CDR3 can be traced to other DNA sequences in this sample. J is TRBJ1-5 and V is TRBV9; D is uncertain. Germline assignment: CDR1 SGDLS and CDR2 YYNGEE. The length of the CDR3 is 13 residues. The germline V and J ends were trimmed by 0 bases and 1 base, with 2 bases remaining between them. The CDR3: CASSVGSNQPQHF. The CDR3 DNA reads as TGTGCCAGCAGCGTAGGCAGCAATCAGCCCCAGCATTTT.

The V gene is TRBV9, the J gene TRBJ2-5, with 7 nucleotides matching TRBD2. The CDR3 has 17 residues. The junction had 11 bases not matched to a gene; V was cut back by 0 bases and J by 3 bases. From germline, CDR1 is SGDLS and CDR2 YYNGEE. As DNA, the CDR3 is TGTGCCAGCAGCGTAGCCCTAGCGGCCCCTGGTGAAGAGACCCAGTACTTC. Protein: CASSVALAAPGEETQYF. The whole variable domain, filled in from reference TRBV9 and TRBJ2-5, reads DSGVTQTPKHLITATGQRVTLRCSPRSGDLSVYWYQQSLDQGLQFLIQYYNGEERAKGNILERFSAQQFPDLHSELNLSSLELGDSALYFCASSVALAAPGEETQYFGPGTRLLVL.

CDR3 amino acids: CAWSNTGGANEKLFF. The CDR3, as DNA: TGTGCCTGGAGTAATACAGGAGGAGCTAATGAAAAACTGTTTTTT. The chain combines TRBV30 with TRBJ1-4, with D possibly matching TRBD1 (5 bases). Trimming took 2 bases from V and 3 from J, leaving 13 bases between them. Looked up from germline, CDR1 is GTSNPN and CDR2 is SVGIG (reference sequence). CDR3 length: 15 amino acids.

J is TRBJ2-3 and V is TRBV5-4, with D perhaps matching TRBD1 (6 bases). Germline V gene data show CDR1 as SGHNT and CDR2 as YYREEE (reference sequence). The CDR3 is 16 amino acids. Trimming cost V 0 bases and J 1 base, with 12 bases left between them. CDR3 amino acids: CASSLATGPRTDTQYF. CDR3 nucleotide sequence: TGTGCCAGCAGCTTGGCGACAGGACCTCGCACAGATACGCAGTATTTT.

The chain recombines TRBV18 with TRBJ1-2; D gene ambiguous. The CDR3 is 14 residues long. CDR1 and CDR2 (germline): KGHSH, LQKENI. The V and J ends lost 5 bases and 5 bases respectively, with 15 bases between them. CDR3 sequence: CASSMRLEEYGYTF. The CDR3 DNA reads as TGTGCCAGCTCAATGCGGCTGGAGGAATATGGCTACACCTTC.

The chain is built from TRBV9 and TRBJ2-1; maybe TRBD2 (6 bases). The CDR3 consists of 14 residues. Trimming pared 3 bases from V and 1 base from J, leaving 8 bases between. Germline V gene data show CDR1 as SGDLS and CDR2 as YYNGEE. The CDR3 nucleotides are TGTGCCAGCAGCGCCGGGACTTCCTACAATGAGCAGTTCTTC. Residues: CASSAGTSYNEQFF. The variable domain in full, completed from reference TRBV9 and TRBJ2-1, reads DSGVTQTPKHLITATGQRVTLRCSPRSGDLSVYWYQQSLDQGLQFLIQYYNGEERAKGNILERFSAQQFPDLHSELNLSSLELGDSALYFCASSAGTSYNEQFFGPGTRLTVL.

The J gene is TRBJ2-7, the V gene TRBV5-1, with 10 bases matching TRBD1. Germline V gives CDR1 SGHRS, CDR2 YFSETQ. Trimming cost V 5 bases and J 3 bases; bases outside gene matches: 8. This CDR3 comprises 15 residues. This chain's CDR3 is CASRAGTGANYEQYF. The CDR3, as DNA: TGCGCCAGCAGAGCCGGGACAGGGGCTAACTACGAGCAGTACTTC.